The 21 T cell receptor beta chains below were found in one sample sequenced in a study of blood T cells in healthy people across ages. Primers used in a second PCR of roughly 6 to 11 cycles were a sample-barcoded 5' primer and a J-beta primer mix. TCRdb itself ran the 5' RACE reads through MiXCR, one entry per CDR3 protein. The repertoire holds around 900,000 distinct CDR3 sequences, with roughly 51% as singletons. Sequencing used blood. Source of these receptors: a woman aged 60 to 75 in good health.

The chain couples TRBV9 to TRBJ1-2, with unresolved D. The length of the CDR3 is 12 residues. The V gene's germline CDR1 is SGDLS and CDR2 YYNGEE. The V end lost 4 bases, the J end lost 8 bases, and 12 bases lay between the germline ends. CDR3 nucleotides: TGTGCCAGCAGCCCATTTGCTTGGGGCTACACCTTC. Its protein product is CASSPFAWGYTF.

This clonotype was detected only a few times. This chain connects TRBV6-1 to TRBJ1-1; perhaps TRBD1 as D (5 bases). V was trimmed by 6 bases and J by 1 base, leaving 9 bases between them. Germline CDR1 MNHNS, CDR2 SASEGT. The CDR3 runs 13 residues. CDR3 bases: TGTGCCAGCAGAGAGACAGCGAACACTGAAGCTTTCTTT. This encodes CASRETANTEAFF.

The genes are TRBV27 and TRBJ2-7; D might be TRBD1 (5 bases). The germline V gene encodes CDR1 MNHEY and CDR2 SMNVEV (reference sequence). The CDR3 runs 14 residues. The V gene lost 3 bases and the J gene lost 2 bases, with 11 bases spanning the gap. CDR3 nucleotide sequence: TGTGCCAGCAGTTTGGGGCCCGTTCCCTACGAGCAGTACTTC. Its protein is CASSLGPVPYEQYF.

The rearrangement joins TRBV27 to TRBJ2-5; D is perhaps TRBD2 (6 bases). V lost 5 bases, J lost 2 bases, and 15 bases lay in between. CDR3 length: 15 residues. Germline loops: CDR1 MNHEY, CDR2 SMNVEV (reference sequence). CDR3 loop: CASSPPLARQETQYF. Written as DNA, the CDR3 is TGTGCCAGCAGTCCTCCACTAGCCCGACAAGAGACCCAGTACTTC.

This clonotype has ten or more counts. The J gene is TRBJ2-6, the V gene TRBV29-1; perhaps TRBD1 as D (5 bases). Looked up from germline, CDR1 is SQVTM and CDR2 is ANQGSEA. The CDR3 covers 13 residues. Trimming took 6 bases from V and 1 from J, leaving 7 bases between them. This chain's CDR3 is CSVQGSGANVLTF. For the CDR3, the DNA is TGCAGCGTCCAGGGTTCTGGGGCCAACGTCCTGACTTTC.

This clonotype appeared a few times. The genes are TRBV7-8 and TRBJ2-7; no clear D gene. V lost 6 bases and J 5 bases, leaving 11 bases between the germline ends. The CDR3 length is 12 residues. In germline, CDR1 is SGHVS, CDR2 FQNEAQ. The CDR3 loop reads CASRSSSNEQYF. The CDR3 coding sequence is TGTGCCAGCAGGAGTAGCAGTAACGAGCAGTACTTC. Complete variable domain (other parts from reference TRBV7-8 and TRBJ2-7): GAGVSQSPRYKVAKRGQDVALRCDPISGHVSLFWYQQALGQGPEFLTYFQNEAQLDKSGLPSDRFFAERPEGSVSTLKIQRTQQEDSAVYLCASRSSSNEQYFGPGTRLTVT.

V usage is TRBV7-2 and J usage is TRBJ2-3, with 8 bases lining up with TRBD1. CDR1 and CDR2 from the germline V gene are SGHTA and FQGNSA. This CDR3 is built from 16 residues. Unmatched junction bases numbered 7, after V lost 5 bases and J lost 0 bases. CDR3 amino acids: CASSTQGDASTDTQYF. The CDR3 nucleotides read TGTGCCAGCAGCACACAGGGGGATGCTAGCACAGATACGCAGTATTTT.

The chain joins TRBV27 to TRBJ1-2; D unresolved. CDR1 is MNHEY and CDR2 is SMNVEV in the germline V gene (reference sequence). CDR3 length: 14 amino acids. The V end was cut by 0 bases, the J end by 8 bases, with 13 bases between. The DNA of the CDR3 is TGTGCCAGCAGTTTATCGGGAGGGTTTCTCGGCTACACCTTC. Its translation: CASSLSGGFLGYTF.

The rearrangement joins TRBV29-1 to TRBJ2-1; unclear D gene. Germline assignment: CDR1 SQVTM and CDR2 ANQGSEA. V lost 6 bases and J lost 5, with 17 bases in between. CDR3 length equals 14 residues. CDR3 bases: TGCAGCGTCCGCACTAACGGATGGGACAATGAGCAGTTCTTC. It translates to CSVRTNGWDNEQFF.

This clonotype has ten or more counts. The J gene is TRBJ2-4, the V gene TRBV7-2; D is possibly TRBD1 (5 bases). V was clipped by 2 bases and J by 1 base, with 15 bases between them. The CDR3 is 17 amino acids. Per germline, CDR1 SGHTA and CDR2 FQGNSA. CDR3 DNA sequence: TGTGCCAGCAGCTTACAAGCCGGGCAGGGTGCCAAAAACATTCAGTACTTC. Its protein is CASSLQAGQGAKNIQYF.

This clonotype came up a few times. The CDR3 spells CANNLIVAYGYTF. In DNA, the CDR3 is TGTGCCAACAACTTGATAGTGGCCTATGGCTACACCTTC. The chain employs TRBV12-3 or TRBV12-4 and TRBJ1-2; D is undetermined. The CDR3 totals 13 residues. V was cut by 10 bases and J by 4 bases, with 16 bases left in between.

The chain joins TRBV28 to TRBJ2-1, with D tentatively TRBD2 (5 bases). V lost 5 bases, J lost 4 bases, and 12 bases lay in between. This CDR3 has 14 amino acids. Germline V lookup: CDR1 MDHEN, CDR2 SYDVKM. This CDR3 is CASSLPRRYNEQFF. As DNA, the CDR3 is TGTGCCAGCAGTCTCCCCAGGAGGTACAATGAGCAGTTCTTC.

This clonotype appeared a few times. CDR3 bases: TGTGCCAGCAGCTTAAACAGCGGGATCGCGGAGACCCAGTACTTC. It yields the protein CASSLNSGIAETQYF. The chain joins TRBV7-2 to TRBJ2-5; 7 bases match TRBD2. With 2 bases clipped from V and 5 bases from J, the junction kept 8 bases outside the gene matches. The CDR3 extends over 15 amino acids. The germline V gene encodes CDR1 SGHTA and CDR2 FQGNSA.

The V call is TRBV9, the J call TRBJ1-1; D is perhaps TRBD1 (5 bases). Per germline, CDR1 SGDLS and CDR2 YYNGEE. CDR3 size: 18 residues. The germline V and J ends were trimmed by 0 bases and 5 bases, with 23 bases remaining between them. The DNA of the CDR3 is TGTGCCAGCAGCGTAGCCGAAAACACAGGACTGGGAGGGACTGAAGCTTTCTTT. This encodes CASSVAENTGLGGTEAFF.

The chain joins TRBV20-1 to TRBJ2-5; a possible D gene is TRBD2 (6 bases). This CDR3 region has 15 residues. V was trimmed by 6 bases and J by 5 bases, leaving 22 bases between them. The germline CDR1 and CDR2 sequences are DFQATT and SNEGSKA (reference sequence). The CDR3 sequence is CSAPGTPRAQETQYF. The DNA for the CDR3 is TGCAGTGCCCCCGGGACTCCACGAGCCCAGGAGACCCAGTACTTC.

V gene TRBV5-1 combines with J gene TRBJ2-5; D may be TRBD1 (6 bases). The CDR3 totals 17 residues. CDR1 SGHRS and CDR2 YFSETQ come from the germline V gene. Trimming cost V 4 bases and J 6 bases, with 25 bases left between them. This CDR3 reads CASSPLHAQGPVQTQYF. In DNA, the CDR3 is TGCGCCAGCAGCCCACTCCACGCGCAGGGGCCGGTACAGACCCAGTACTTC.

This chain uses TRBV3-1 with TRBJ1-2; 7 nucleotides agree with TRBD1. The CDR3 consists of 16 residues. CDR1 and CDR2 (germline): LGHDT, YNNKEL (reference sequence). V was pared by 3 bases and J by 3 bases, with 10 bases of the junction left unmatched. CDR3 amino acids: CASSHDLQGGYYGYTF. Written as DNA, the CDR3 is TGTGCCAGCAGCCACGACCTCCAGGGGGGATACTATGGCTACACCTTC. Full variable domain (missing parts from reference TRBV3-1 and TRBJ1-2): DTAVSQTPKYLVTQMGNDKSIKCEQNLGHDTMYWYKQDSKKFLKIMFSYNNKELIINETVPNRFSPKSPDKAHLNLHINSLELGDSAVYFCASSHDLQGGYYGYTFGSGTRLTVV.

Notes on this clonotype: One base away lies a much larger clone, so this may be a sequencing read error. The chain recombines TRBV20-1 with TRBJ1-1; the match to TRBD1 covers 8 bases. Germline V gene data show CDR1 as DFQATT and CDR2 as SNEGSKA (reference sequence). Unmatched junction bases numbered 7, after V lost 4 bases and J lost 6 bases. This CDR3 is built from 13 residues. The DNA for the CDR3 is TGCAGTGCTACAGAAACGACAGGGGCTGAAGCTTTCTTT. This codes for CSATETTGAEAFF.

CDR3 in amino acids: CASSTDRPPNLQETQYF. The CDR3 DNA is TGTGCCAGCAGCACGGACAGACCACCGAACTTGCAAGAGACCCAGTACTTC. This chain joins TRBV6-6 and TRBJ2-5; a weak D match, TRBD1 (6 bases). V lost 6 bases and J lost 2, with 22 bases in between. The CDR3 runs 17 residues. Germline V gives CDR1 MNHNY, CDR2 SVGAGI (reference sequence).

This clonotype was observed a handful of times. The rearrangement uses TRBV27 and TRBJ2-6, with unresolved D. The CDR3 has 16 amino acids. From germline, CDR1 is MNHEY and CDR2 SMNVEV (reference sequence). The V and J ends lost 6 bases and 0 bases respectively, with 12 bases between them. CDR3 protein: CASRPSIYSGANVLTF. CDR3 nucleotide sequence: TGTGCCAGCAGACCCTCGATTTACTCTGGGGCCAACGTCCTGACTTTC.

The gene calls are TRBV21-1 and TRBJ1-1. TRBV21-1 corresponds to a pseudogene. This CDR3 has 14 residues. The CDR3, as DNA: TGTGCCAGCAGCAAAGTGCTGGCCCAAACTGAAGCTTTCTTT. It is translated as CASSKVLAQTEAFF.